These T cell receptor beta chains were read from a single sample in a study of T cell repertoires in cytomegalovirus infection. A single record per CDR3 protein comes from TCRdb applying MiXCR to the reads. The sample lists 740,000 or so distinct CDR3 sequences, approximately 40% seen once, with around 2.8% in the top ten. The sample was PBMCs. Receptors originate from a human donor in good health (CMV status not recorded). Some clones in this sample may be carry-over from other donors' samples. CDR3s leave out the opening cysteine and the closing phenylalanine or tryptophan.

v_call | cdr3_aa
TRBV4-1 | ASSQERQSNQPQH
TRBV7-6 | ASSRGQGYNTEAF
TRBV29-1 | SVTTGRNTEAF
TRBV6-5 | ASSYWRGDTQY
TRBV20-1 | SARQGPNTEAF
TRBV6-1 | ASNAGGQETQY
TRBV15 | ATSRAGANQPPH
TRBV7-7 | ASSSHIGGAGTQY
TRBV18 | ASSSGWDNSPLH
TRBV7-2 | ASSQRQGFAPLT
TRBV2 | ASSAGQWGTGDPAKETQY
TRBV30 | AWQGAGYGYT
TRBV7-9 | ASIYSGGSGANVLT
TRBV27 | ASSKGGYNEQF
TRBV5-4 | ASSPAGTGDSPLH
TRBV7-2 | ASSLLNGNSLTDTQY
TRBV14 | ASSLGQAGTDTQY
TRBV20-1 | SANIVRQGDSRQPQH
TRBV11-2 | ASSYPLTGIGYGYT
TRBV6-8 | ASSLWQGFNNSPLH
TRBV28 | ASSFPGANTEAF
TRBV10-3 | AISSRDYGYT
TRBV29-1 | SAASGSGDEQF
TRBV7-2 | ASSLETGWDGYT
TRBV24-1 | ATSDPGRNIGELF
TRBV25-1 | ASSALSTEAF
TRBV29-1 | SVDGTSGDTDTQY
TRBV7-2 | ASTPGGGKGNTEAF
TRBV11-1 | ASSLRDTSNYGYT
TRBV7-3 | ASSRGAPSTDTQY
TRBV10-3 | AIRGAGGQETQY
TRBV28 | ASSLDTWEQY
TRBV5-1 | ASSLAGYGNTEAF
TRBV6-6 | ASSYSMGRGDTIY
TRBV7-6 | ASSLEGTKYNEQF
TRBV11-2 | ASSLVPGRMNTEAF
TRBV24-1 | ATSDFAGGSFGYT
TRBV6-1 | ASRPQEYYEQY
TRBV28 | ASKTGEYTGELF
TRBV7-6 | ASSKTDPRQGSWTEAF
TRBV10-2 | ASSESQGPSSYNEQF
TRBV19 | ASSIWADNYGYT
TRBV5-4 | ASSLARGDEQF
TRBV10-3 | AISESMLGVKEDTEAF
TRBV7-6 | ASSLEGGPEAF
TRBV29-1 | SVDPPGYTEAF
TRBV4-1 | ASSEGLAVEQY
TRBV27 | ASSLRPRVGSNTGELF
TRBV7-8 | ASSHFSGPGVDKNIQY
TRBV20-1 | SVLRDGGIYNEQF
TRBV10-2 | ASSESIQGRGNYGYT
TRBV7-9 | ASSLVGLAEYNEQF